The TCR beta chain described here comes from a study of a mutant IDH1 vaccine in newly diagnosed glioma. Time point specified: week 23, last vaccination. Topical imiquimod accompanied each vaccine dose, which consisted of 300 ug of mutant IDH1 20-mer peptide. Only a few counts were recorded for this clone. Its specificity is not known. Generated by immunoSEQ multiplex PCR, the TCRdb table keeps only in-frame clones and is missing some. Here the sample spans approximately 70,000 clones, approximately 84% being singletons. V lost 5 bases to trimming and J lost 7 bases, with 15 bases between them. Per germline, CDR1 SEHNR and CDR2 FQNEAQ (reference sequence). The CDR3 totals 14 residues.

The clonotype originates from a man aged 18 to 29 with glioma. The chain uses TRBV7-9 and TRBJ1-5; D gene ambiguous. The sample here was PBMCs, taken from a glioma patient whose treatment included an IDH1 peptide vaccine. The CDR3 DNA follows: TGTGCCAGCAGCCCCTCCTCGGTTGGACAGCCCCAGCATTTT. Its protein is CASSPSSVGQPQHF.